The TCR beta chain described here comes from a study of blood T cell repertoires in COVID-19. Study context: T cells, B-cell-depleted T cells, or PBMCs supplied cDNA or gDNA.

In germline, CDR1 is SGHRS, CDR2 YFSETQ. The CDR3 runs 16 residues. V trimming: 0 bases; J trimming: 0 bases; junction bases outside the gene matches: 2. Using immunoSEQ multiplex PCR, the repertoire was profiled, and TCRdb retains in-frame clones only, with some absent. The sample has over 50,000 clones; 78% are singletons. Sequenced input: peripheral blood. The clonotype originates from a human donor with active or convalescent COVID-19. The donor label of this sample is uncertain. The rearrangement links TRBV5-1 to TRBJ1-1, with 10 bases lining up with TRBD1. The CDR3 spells CASSLGGTGVNTEAFF. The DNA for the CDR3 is TGCGCCAGCAGCTTGGGAGGGACAGGGGTGAACACTGAAGCTTTCTTT. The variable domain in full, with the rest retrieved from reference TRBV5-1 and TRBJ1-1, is KAGVTQTPRYLIKTRGQQVTLSCSPISGHRSVSWYQQTPGQGLQFLFEYFSETQRNKGNFPGRFSGRQFSNSRSEMNVSTLELGDSALYLCASSLGGTGVNTEAFFGQGTRLTVV.